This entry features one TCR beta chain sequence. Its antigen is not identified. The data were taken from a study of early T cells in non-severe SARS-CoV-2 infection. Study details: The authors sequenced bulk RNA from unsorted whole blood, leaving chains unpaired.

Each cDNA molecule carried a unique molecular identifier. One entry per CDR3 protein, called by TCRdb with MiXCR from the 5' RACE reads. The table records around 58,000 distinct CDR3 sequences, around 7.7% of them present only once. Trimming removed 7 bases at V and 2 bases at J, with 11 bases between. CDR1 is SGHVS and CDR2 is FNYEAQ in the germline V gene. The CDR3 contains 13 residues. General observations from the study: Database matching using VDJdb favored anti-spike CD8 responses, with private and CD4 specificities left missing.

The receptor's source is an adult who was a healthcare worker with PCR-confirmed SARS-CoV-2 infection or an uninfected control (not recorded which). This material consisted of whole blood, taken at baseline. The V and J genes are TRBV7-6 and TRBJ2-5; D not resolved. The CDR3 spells CASNPLVQETQYF. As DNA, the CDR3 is TGTGCCAGCAACCCATTGGTTCAAGAGACCCAGTACTTC.